These 17 T cell receptor beta chains share one sample of origin, sequenced in a study of CD8 T cells in ankylosing spondylitis. No antigen is known for these receptors. TCRdb itself ran the 5' RACE reads through MiXCR, one entry per CDR3 protein. The table shows about 220,000 distinct CDR3 sequences, with just under 7.5% occurring only once. Study outcomes and limitations: About 8 highly homologous variants made up a TCR beta motif, and this motif appeared characteristic of ankylosing spondylitis blood.

Material: blood, either unsorted or a sorted T cell fraction (not recorded which). The receptors were sampled from a male donor with ankylosing spondylitis.

Ten or more counts support this clonotype. This chain links TRBV10-3 with TRBJ1-2, with D unclear. The CDR3 consists of 11 residues. V was clipped by 4 bases and J by 8 bases, with 8 bases between them. Germline V gene data show CDR1 as ENHRY and CDR2 as SYGVKD. DNA for the CDR3: TGTGCCATCAGTGCCGATAACGGCTACACCTTC. Translation gives CAISADNGYTF.

This clonotype occurred many times. V is TRBV20-1 and J is TRBJ2-7; tentative D call: TRBD2 (6 bases). The V end lost 4 bases, the J end lost 4 bases, and 20 bases lay between the germline ends. The germline V gene has CDR1 DFQATT and CDR2 SNEGSKA (reference sequence). CDR3 length: 15 residues. In DNA form, the CDR3 reads TGCAGTGCTACCGCTCGGGGGAGCAGGGCTTACGAGCAGTACTTC. It specifies CSATARGSRAYEQYF.

This clonotype was detected a few times. The CDR3 DNA is TGCGCCAGCAGCCAAGAGGGGACTAGCGGGAGAAATGAGCAGTTCTTC. Translated, it gives CASSQEGTSGRNEQFF. The V call is TRBV4-3, the J call TRBJ2-1; 14 nucleotides agree with TRBD2. The CDR3 totals 16 residues. CDR1 is LGHNA, CDR2 YSLEER, per germline. V trimming: 0 bases; J trimming: 7 bases; junction bases outside the gene matches: 2.

This clonotype was seen at least ten times. The chain uses TRBV28 and TRBJ2-1; 12 bases fit TRBD2. The germline CDR1 and CDR2 sequences are MDHEN and SYDVKM. After removal of 6 bases from V and 3 bases from J, the junction contained 3 bases not matched to a gene. The CDR3 spans 15 residues. The CDR3 coding sequence is TGTGCCAGCAGCACGGGACTAGCGGGCTACAATGAGCAGTTCTTC. Protein: CASSTGLAGYNEQFF. The full variable domain, in which reference TRBV28 and TRBJ2-1 provide the parts outside the CDR3, is DVKVTQSSRYLVKRTGEKVFLECVQDMDHENMFWYRQDPGLGLRLIYFSYDVKMKEKGDIPEGYSVSREKKERFSLILESASTNQTSMYLCASSTGLAGYNEQFFGPGTRLTVL.

V is TRBV6-2 or TRBV6-3 and J is TRBJ2-7; D ambiguous. Germline CDR1 and CDR2: MNHEY and SVGEGT. Trimming shortened V by 0 bases and J by 1 base, and 19 bases separated the two germline ends. This CDR3 region has 18 residues. The CDR3 coding sequence is TGTGCCAGCAGTTACTCTACGGCTGCACCGTTGGGGTCCTACGAGCAGTACTTC. Its protein is CASSYSTAAPLGSYEQYF.

This clonotype was counted at least ten times. In DNA, the CDR3 is TGTGCCAGCAGCCACCCCGGACAGGGGGTGTGGTACTTC. Encoded protein: CASSHPGQGVWYF. The gene calls are TRBV11-2 and TRBJ2-4, with 10 bases identical to TRBD1. The V and J ends lost 5 bases and 15 bases, in that order; junction bases with no gene match: 10. In germline, CDR1 is SGHAT, CDR2 FQNNGV. The CDR3 runs to 13 residues.

This clonotype was detected ten times or more. This chain uses TRBV2 with TRBJ2-7; D gene unclear. From germline, CDR1 is SNHLY and CDR2 FYNNEI. The CDR3 contains 14 residues. The V end was cut by 6 bases, the J end by 0 bases, with 12 bases between. CDR3 in amino acids: CASSEAGSSYEQYF. In DNA, the CDR3 is TGTGCCAGCAGCGAGGCCGGTAGCTCCTACGAGCAGTACTTC. The variable domain in full, completed from reference TRBV2 and TRBJ2-7, reads EPEVTQTPSHQVTQMGQEVILRCVPISNHLYFYWYRQILGQKVEFLVSFYNNEISEKSEIFDDQFSVERPDGSNFTLKIRSTKLEDSAMYFCASSEAGSSYEQYFGPGTRLTVT.

This clonotype was found a few times. The chain joins TRBV11-2 to TRBJ2-7; 8 bases map to TRBD2. With 10 bases clipped from V and 5 bases from J, the junction kept 13 bases outside the gene matches. CDR1 and CDR2 from the germline V gene are SGHAT and FQNNGV. The CDR3 is 14 amino acids. DNA of the CDR3: TGTGCCACCCACCCTCAGCGGGAGAATGACGAGCAGTACTTC. Amino acid sequence: CATHPQRENDEQYF.

This clonotype was found a few times. The V and J genes are TRBV5-1 and TRBJ1-2; D may be TRBD1 (5 bases). The CDR3 totals 14 residues. V was clipped by 4 bases and J by 1 base, with 11 bases between them. CDR1 and CDR2 (germline): SGHRS, YFSETQ. This CDR3 is CASSMGRLNYGYTF. The CDR3 DNA is TGCGCCAGCAGCATGGGACGCCTTAACTATGGCTACACCTTC.

There are many counts of this clonotype. V usage is TRBV27 and J usage is TRBJ2-2; D call uncertain. CDR3 length: 14 amino acids. Germline CDR1 is MNHEY and CDR2 is SMNVEV (reference sequence). Trimming stripped 2 bases from V and 3 bases from J, with 7 bases between. In DNA form, the CDR3 reads TGTGCCAGCAGTTTACTACAGTACACCGGGGAGCTGTTTTTT. Translated, it gives CASSLLQYTGELFF.

This clonotype was seen at least ten times. The chain is built from TRBV9 and TRBJ1-1; a weak D match, TRBD1 (6 bases). The CDR3 has 14 amino acids. V lost 3 bases to trimming and J lost 8 bases, with 17 bases between them. In germline, CDR1 is SGDLS, CDR2 YYNGEE. CDR3 protein: CASSAWGAGGEAFF. In DNA form, the CDR3 reads TGTGCCAGCAGCGCGTGGGGGGCAGGAGGAGAAGCTTTCTTT.

This clonotype was counted ten times or more. The J gene is TRBJ2-7, the V gene TRBV9; possibly TRBD1 or TRBD2 for D (5 bases each). The length of the CDR3 is 13 residues. V was pared by 3 bases and J by 7 bases, with 14 bases between. Germline V gene sequence: CDR1 SGDLS, CDR2 YYNGEE. CDR3 nucleotide sequence: TGTGCCAGCAGCGGGTGGGGGACCGGAGAGCAGTACTTC. Its translation is CASSGWGTGEQYF.

Of note for this clonotype: A read error is possible here, since a much larger clone lies one base away. The V gene is TRBV28, the J gene TRBJ2-5, with 9 bases matching TRBD2. This CDR3 contains 15 residues. The germline gives CDR1 MDHEN, CDR2 SYDVKM. CDR3 DNA: TGTGCCATCAGTTTTGCTAGCGGGGTTCAAGAGACCCAGTACTTC. Amino acid sequence: CAISFASGVQETQYF. The full variable domain, completed using reference TRBV28 and TRBJ2-5, is DVKVTQSSRYLVKRTGEKVFLECVQDMDHENMFWYRQDPGLGLRLIYFSYDVKMKEKGDIPEGYSVSREKKERFSLILESASTNQTSMYLCAISFASGVQETQYFGPGTRLLVL.

This clonotype was seen only a few times. This chain links TRBV4-3 with TRBJ2-7; tentative D call: TRBD2 (7 bases). V was trimmed by 3 bases and J by 6 bases, leaving 21 bases between them. CDR3 length: 16 residues. Per germline, CDR1 LGHNA and CDR2 YSLEER. The CDR3 nucleotides are TGCGCCAGCAGCCAGACATGGGGGGGCCCCTCCGGCGAGCAGTACTTC. Encoded protein: CASSQTWGGPSGEQYF.

The chain has TRBV27 and TRBJ1-2, with TRBD1 matching 7 bases. CDR3 length: 13 amino acids. Losses at the gene ends were 6 bases for V and 3 bases for J; bases not matched to a gene: 4. In germline, CDR1 is MNHEY, CDR2 SMNVEV (reference sequence). The CDR3 region is CASRRGQYYGYTF. CDR3 bases: TGTGCCAGCAGGAGGGGACAGTACTATGGCTACACCTTC.

This clonotype was found many times. The V gene is TRBV4-3, the J gene TRBJ1-6; weak D call: TRBD1 (6 bases). The CDR3 covers 16 residues. The V gene lost 0 bases and the J gene lost 6 bases, with 12 bases spanning the gap. The germline CDR1 and CDR2 sequences are LGHNA and YSLEER. The CDR3 bases are TGCGCCAGCAGCCAAGATTTTGCAGGGGTTAATTCACCCCTCCACTTT. It yields the protein CASSQDFAGVNSPLHF.

The chain employs TRBV4-3 and TRBJ2-4; tentative D call: TRBD2 (6 bases). Between the trimmed V and J ends, which lost 0 bases and 1 base, there was a span of 7 bases. The germline gives CDR1 LGHNA, CDR2 YSLEER. The CDR3 totals 15 residues. The CDR3 nucleotides are TGCGCCAGCAGCCAAGAGGAGGGGGCCAAAAACATTCAGTACTTC. Its translation: CASSQEEGAKNIQYF.